This TCR beta chain was identified in a study of T-cell memory formation after mild COVID-19. The sample holds many counts of this clonotype. TCRdb called the 5' RACE reads again in MiXCR, with one record for every CDR3 protein. The sample contains 140,000 or so distinct CDR3 sequences, approximately 5.7% of which appear only once. Trimming took 2 bases from V and 0 from J, leaving 11 bases between them. The CDR3 contains 16 residues. Germline assignment: CDR1 LGHNA and CDR2 YSLEER. V and J are TRBV4-3 and TRBJ2-1; no firm D call. The sequencing sample was made of PBMCs or a T cell subset sorted from them (not recorded which). The receptor was isolated from an adult woman who had mild COVID-19 (a few samples of this study predate the infection). Cell type and time point are not known. This CDR3 reads CASSQLNGISYNEQFF. The CDR3 nucleotides read TGCGCCAGCAGCCAACTCAACGGAATCTCCTACAATGAGCAGTTCTTC.